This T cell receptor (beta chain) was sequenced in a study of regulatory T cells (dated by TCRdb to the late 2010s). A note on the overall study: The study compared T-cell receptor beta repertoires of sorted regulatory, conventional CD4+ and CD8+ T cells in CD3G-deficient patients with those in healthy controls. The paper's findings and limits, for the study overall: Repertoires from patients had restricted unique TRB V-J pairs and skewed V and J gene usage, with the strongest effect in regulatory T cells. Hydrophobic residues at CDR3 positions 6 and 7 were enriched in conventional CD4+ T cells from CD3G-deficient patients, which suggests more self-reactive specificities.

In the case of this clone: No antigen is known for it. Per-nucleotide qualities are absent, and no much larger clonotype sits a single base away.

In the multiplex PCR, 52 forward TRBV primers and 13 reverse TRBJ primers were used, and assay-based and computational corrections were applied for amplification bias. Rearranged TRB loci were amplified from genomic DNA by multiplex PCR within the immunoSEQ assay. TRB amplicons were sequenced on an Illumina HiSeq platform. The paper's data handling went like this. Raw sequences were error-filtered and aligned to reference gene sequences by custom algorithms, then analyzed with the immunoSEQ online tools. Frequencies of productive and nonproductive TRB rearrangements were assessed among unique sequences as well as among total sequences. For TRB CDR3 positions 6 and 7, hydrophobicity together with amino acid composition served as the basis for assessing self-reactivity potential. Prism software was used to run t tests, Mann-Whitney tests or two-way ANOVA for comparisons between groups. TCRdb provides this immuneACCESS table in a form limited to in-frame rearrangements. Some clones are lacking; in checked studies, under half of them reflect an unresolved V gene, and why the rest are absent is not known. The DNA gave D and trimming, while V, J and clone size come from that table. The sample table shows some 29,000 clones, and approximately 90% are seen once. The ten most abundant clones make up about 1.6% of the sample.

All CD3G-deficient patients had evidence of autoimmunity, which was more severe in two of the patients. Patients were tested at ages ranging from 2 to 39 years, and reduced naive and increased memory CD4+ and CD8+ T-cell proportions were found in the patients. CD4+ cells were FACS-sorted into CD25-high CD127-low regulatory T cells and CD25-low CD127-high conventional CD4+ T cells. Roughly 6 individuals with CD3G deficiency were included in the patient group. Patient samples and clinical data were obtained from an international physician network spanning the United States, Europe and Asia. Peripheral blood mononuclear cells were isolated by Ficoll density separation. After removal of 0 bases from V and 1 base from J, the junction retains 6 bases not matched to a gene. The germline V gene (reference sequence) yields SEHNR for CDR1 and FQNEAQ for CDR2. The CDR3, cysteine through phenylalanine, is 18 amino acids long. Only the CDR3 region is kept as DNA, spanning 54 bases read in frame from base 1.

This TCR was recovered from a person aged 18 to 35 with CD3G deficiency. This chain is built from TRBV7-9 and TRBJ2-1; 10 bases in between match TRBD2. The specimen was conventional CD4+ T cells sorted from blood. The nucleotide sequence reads TGTGCCAGCAGCTTAGCTTCTAGCGGGAGAGGTTCCTACAATGAGCAGTTCTTC. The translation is CASSLASSGRGSYNEQFF.